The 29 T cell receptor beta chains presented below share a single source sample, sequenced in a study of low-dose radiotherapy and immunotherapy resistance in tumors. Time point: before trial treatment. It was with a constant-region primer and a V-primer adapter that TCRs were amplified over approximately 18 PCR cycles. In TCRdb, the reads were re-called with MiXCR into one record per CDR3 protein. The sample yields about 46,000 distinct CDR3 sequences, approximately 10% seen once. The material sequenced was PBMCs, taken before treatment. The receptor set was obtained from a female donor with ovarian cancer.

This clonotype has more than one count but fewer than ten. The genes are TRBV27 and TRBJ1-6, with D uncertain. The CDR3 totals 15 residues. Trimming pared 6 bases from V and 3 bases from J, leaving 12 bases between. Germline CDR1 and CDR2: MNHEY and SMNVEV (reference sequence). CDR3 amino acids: CASRDSQSYNSPLHF. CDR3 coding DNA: TGTGCCAGCAGAGATAGTCAGAGCTATAATTCACCCCTCCACTTT.

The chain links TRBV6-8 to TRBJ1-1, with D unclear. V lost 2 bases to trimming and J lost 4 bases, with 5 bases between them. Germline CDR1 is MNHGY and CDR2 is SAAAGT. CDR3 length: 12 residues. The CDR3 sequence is CASSYAGTEAFF. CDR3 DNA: TGTGCCAGCAGTTACGCGGGCACTGAAGCTTTCTTT.

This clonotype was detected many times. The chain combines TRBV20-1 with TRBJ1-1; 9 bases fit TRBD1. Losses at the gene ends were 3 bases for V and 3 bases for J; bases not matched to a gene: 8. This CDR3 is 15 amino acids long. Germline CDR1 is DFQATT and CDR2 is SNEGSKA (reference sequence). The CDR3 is CSARNPRTGDTEAFF. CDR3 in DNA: TGCAGTGCTAGGAACCCTCGGACAGGGGACACTGAAGCTTTCTTT.

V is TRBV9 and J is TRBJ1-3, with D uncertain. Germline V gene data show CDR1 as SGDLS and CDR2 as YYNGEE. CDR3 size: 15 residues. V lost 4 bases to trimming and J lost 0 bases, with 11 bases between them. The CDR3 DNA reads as TGTGCCAGCAGCTACAGTGAGGGCTCTGGAAACACCATATATTTT. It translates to CASSYSEGSGNTIYF.

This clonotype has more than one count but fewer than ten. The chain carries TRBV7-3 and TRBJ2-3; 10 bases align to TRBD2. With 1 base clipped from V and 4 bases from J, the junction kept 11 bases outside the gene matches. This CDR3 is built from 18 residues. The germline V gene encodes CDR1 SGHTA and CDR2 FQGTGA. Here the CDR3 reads CASSLMGGASGSADTQYF. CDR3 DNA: TGTGCCAGCAGCTTAATGGGTGGGGCTAGCGGGAGCGCAGATACGCAGTATTTT.

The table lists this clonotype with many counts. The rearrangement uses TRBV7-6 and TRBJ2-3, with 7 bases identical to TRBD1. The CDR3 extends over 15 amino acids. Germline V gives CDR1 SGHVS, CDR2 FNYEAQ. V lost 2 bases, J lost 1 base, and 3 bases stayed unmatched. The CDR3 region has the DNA TGTGCCAGCAGCTTACAGGGGGACGGCACAGATACGCAGTATTTT. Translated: CASSLQGDGTDTQYF.

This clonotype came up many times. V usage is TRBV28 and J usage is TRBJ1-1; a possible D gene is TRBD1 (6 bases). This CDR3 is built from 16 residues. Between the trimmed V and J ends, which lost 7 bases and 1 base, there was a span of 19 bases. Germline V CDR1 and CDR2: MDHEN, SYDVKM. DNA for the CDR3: TGTGCCAGCACCCTCATGAAAGGGGGGGAGAACACTGAAGCTTTCTTT. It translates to CASTLMKGGENTEAFF. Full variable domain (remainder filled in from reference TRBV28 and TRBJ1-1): DVKVTQSSRYLVKRTGEKVFLECVQDMDHENMFWYRQDPGLGLRLIYFSYDVKMKEKGDIPEGYSVSREKKERFSLILESASTNQTSMYLCASTLMKGGENTEAFFGQGTRLTVV.

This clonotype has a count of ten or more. The chain's CDR3 is CASRTRGQDSYEQYF. The CDR3 DNA follows: TGTGCCAGCCGCACCAGAGGACAGGACTCCTACGAGCAGTACTTC. The rearrangement uses TRBV6-9 and TRBJ2-7; 7 bases map to TRBD1. Per germline, CDR1 MNHGY and CDR2 SVAAGI. This CDR3 has 15 amino acids. V was clipped by 8 bases and J by 0 bases; unmatched bases: 10.

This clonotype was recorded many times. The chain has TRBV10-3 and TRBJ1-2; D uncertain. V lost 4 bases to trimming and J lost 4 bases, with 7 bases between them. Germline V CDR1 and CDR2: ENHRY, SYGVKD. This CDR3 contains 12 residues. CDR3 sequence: CAISALPYGYTF. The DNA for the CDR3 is TGTGCCATCAGTGCCCTCCCCTATGGCTACACCTTC.

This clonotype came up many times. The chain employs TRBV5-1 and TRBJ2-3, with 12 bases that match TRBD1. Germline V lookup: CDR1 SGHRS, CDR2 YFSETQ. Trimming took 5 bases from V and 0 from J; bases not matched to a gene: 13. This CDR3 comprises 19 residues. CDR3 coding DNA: TGCGCCAGCAGGGGATTGGGACAGGGGGCGCATACTAGCACAGATACGCAGTATTTT. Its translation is CASRGLGQGAHTSTDTQYF.

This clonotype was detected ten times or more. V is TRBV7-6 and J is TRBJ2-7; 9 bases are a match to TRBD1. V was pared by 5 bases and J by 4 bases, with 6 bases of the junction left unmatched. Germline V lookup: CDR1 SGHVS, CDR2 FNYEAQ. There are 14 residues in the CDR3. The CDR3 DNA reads TGTGCCAGCAGCCCGGGACAGGGCGGATACGAGCAGTACTTC. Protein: CASSPGQGGYEQYF. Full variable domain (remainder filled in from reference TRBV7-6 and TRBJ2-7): GAGVSQSPRYKVTKRGQDVALRCDPISGHVSLYWYRQALGQGPEFLTYFNYEAQQDKSGLPNDRFSAERPEGSISTLTIQRTEQRDSAMYRCASSPGQGGYEQYFGPGTRLTVT.

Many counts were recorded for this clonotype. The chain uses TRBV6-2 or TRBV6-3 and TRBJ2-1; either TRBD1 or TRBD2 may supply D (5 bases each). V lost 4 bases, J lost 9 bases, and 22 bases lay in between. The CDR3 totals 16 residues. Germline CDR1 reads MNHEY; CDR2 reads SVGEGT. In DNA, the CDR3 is TGTGCCAGCAGTTCCTTGGGGGTGGGCATCAGGACTGAGCAGTTCTTC. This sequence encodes CASSSLGVGIRTEQFF.

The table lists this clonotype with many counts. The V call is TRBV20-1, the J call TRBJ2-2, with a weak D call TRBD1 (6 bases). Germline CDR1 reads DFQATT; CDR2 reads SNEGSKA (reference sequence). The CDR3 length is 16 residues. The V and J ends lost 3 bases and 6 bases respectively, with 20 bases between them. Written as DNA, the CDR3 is TGCAGTGCTAGTGACCCCGGGACGAGGGGGTCCGGGGAGCTGTTTTTT. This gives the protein CSASDPGTRGSGELFF.

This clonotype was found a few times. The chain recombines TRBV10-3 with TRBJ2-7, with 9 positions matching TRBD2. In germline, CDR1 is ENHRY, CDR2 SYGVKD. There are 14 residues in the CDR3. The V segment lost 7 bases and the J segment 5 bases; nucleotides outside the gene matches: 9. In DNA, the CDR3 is TGTGCCATCAAGCCTCTAGCGGGAACGAACGAGCAGTACTTC. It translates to CAIKPLAGTNEQYF.

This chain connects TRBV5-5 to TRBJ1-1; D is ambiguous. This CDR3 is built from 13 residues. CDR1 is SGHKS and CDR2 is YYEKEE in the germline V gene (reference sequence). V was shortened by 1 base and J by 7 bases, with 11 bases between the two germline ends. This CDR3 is CASSLPGNSEAFF. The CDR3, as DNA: TGTGCCAGCAGCTTGCCGGGGAATAGTGAAGCTTTCTTT. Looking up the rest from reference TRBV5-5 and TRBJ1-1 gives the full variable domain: DAGVTQSPTHLIKTRGQQVTLRCSPISGHKSVSWYQQVLGQGPQFIFQYYEKEERGRGNFPDRFSARQFPNYSSELNVNALLLGDSALYLCASSLPGNSEAFFGQGTRLTVV.

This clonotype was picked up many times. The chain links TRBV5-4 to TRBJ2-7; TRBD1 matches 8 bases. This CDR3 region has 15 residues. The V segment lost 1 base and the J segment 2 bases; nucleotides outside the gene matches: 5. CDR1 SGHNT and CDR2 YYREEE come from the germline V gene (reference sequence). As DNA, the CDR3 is TGTGCCAGCAGCTTGAAGGAACAGGGGGCCTACGAGCAGTACTTC. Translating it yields CASSLKEQGAYEQYF.

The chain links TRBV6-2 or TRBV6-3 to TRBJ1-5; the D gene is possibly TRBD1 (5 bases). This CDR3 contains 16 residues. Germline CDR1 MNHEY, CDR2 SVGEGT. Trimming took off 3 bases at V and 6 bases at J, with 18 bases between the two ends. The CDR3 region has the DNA TGTGCCAGCAGTTATGCCGGCCAGGGTTTCGCTCAGCCCCAGCATTTT. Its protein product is CASSYAGQGFAQPQHF.

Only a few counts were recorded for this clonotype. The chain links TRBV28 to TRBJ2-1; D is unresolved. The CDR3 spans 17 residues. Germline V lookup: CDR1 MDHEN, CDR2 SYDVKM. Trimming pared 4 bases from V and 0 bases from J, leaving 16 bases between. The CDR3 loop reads CASSSPGPASSYNEQFF. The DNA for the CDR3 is TGTGCCAGCAGTTCGCCTGGCCCTGCGAGCTCCTACAATGAGCAGTTCTTC. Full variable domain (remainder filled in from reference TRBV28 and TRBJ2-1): DVKVTQSSRYLVKRTGEKVFLECVQDMDHENMFWYRQDPGLGLRLIYFSYDVKMKEKGDIPEGYSVSREKKERFSLILESASTNQTSMYLCASSSPGPASSYNEQFFGPGTRLTVL.

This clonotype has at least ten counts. The CDR3 coding sequence is TGTGCCAGCAGCCAATGGGGCAGAGTTGCAACTAATGAAAAACTGTTTTTT. This translates into CASSQWGRVATNEKLFF. The gene calls are TRBV16 and TRBJ1-4, with a weak D call TRBD1 (5 bases). The V and J ends lost 1 base and 0 bases respectively, with 12 bases between them. CDR3 length: 17 residues. Germline-derived CDR1 and CDR2 are KGHSY and FQNENV.

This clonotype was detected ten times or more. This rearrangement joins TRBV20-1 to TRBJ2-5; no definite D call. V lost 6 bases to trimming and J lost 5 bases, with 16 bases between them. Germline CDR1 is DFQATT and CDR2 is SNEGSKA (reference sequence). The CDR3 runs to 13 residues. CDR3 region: CSAPRYLRETQYF. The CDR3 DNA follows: TGCAGTGCCCCCCGGTACCTAAGGGAGACCCAGTACTTC.

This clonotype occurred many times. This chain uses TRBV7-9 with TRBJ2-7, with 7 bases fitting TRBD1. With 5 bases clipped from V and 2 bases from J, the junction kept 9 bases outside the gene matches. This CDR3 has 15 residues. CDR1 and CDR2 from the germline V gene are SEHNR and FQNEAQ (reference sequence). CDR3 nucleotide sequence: TGTGCCAGCAGCCCACCGGACAGGCGCCCCTACGAGCAGTACTTC. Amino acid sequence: CASSPPDRRPYEQYF.

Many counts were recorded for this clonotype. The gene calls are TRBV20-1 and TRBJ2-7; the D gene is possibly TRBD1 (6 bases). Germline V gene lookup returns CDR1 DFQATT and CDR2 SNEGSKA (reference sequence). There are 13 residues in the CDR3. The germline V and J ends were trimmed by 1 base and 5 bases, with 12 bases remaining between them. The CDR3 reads CSARAPQGHEQYF. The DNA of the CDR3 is TGCAGTGCTAGAGCGCCACAGGGCCACGAGCAGTACTTC.

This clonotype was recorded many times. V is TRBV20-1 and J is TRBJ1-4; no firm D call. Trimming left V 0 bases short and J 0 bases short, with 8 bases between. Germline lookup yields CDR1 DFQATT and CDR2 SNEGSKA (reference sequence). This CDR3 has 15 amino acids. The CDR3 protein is CSARDSPSTNEKLFF. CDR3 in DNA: TGCAGTGCTAGAGATTCGCCCTCAACTAATGAAAAACTGTTTTTT.

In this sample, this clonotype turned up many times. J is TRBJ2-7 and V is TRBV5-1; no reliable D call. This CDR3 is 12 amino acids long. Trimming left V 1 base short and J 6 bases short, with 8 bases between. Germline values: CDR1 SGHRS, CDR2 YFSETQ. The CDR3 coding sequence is TGCGCCAGCAGCTTGCAGGAAGGCGAGCAGTACTTC. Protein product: CASSLQEGEQYF.

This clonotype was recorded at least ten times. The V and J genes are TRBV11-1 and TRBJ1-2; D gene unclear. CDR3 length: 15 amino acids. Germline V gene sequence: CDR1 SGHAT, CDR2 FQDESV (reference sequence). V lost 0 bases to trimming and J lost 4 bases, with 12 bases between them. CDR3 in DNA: TGTGCCAGCAGCTTAGCGCAAGGCAGGAGCTATGGCTACACCTTC. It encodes CASSLAQGRSYGYTF.

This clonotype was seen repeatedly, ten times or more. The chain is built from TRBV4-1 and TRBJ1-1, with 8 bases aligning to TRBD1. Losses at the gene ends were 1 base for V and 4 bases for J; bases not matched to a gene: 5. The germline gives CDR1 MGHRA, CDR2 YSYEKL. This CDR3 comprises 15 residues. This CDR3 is CASSQADRDATEAFF. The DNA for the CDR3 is TGCGCCAGCAGCCAAGCGGACAGGGATGCCACTGAAGCTTTCTTT.

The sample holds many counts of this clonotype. The CDR3 sequence is CAWSVREDRGNSPLHF. Written as DNA, the CDR3 is TGTGCCTGGAGTGTACGTGAGGACAGGGGGAATTCACCCCTCCACTTT. The rearrangement links TRBV30 to TRBJ1-6; 10 bases fit TRBD1. The CDR3 has 16 amino acids. J lost 7 bases, V lost 0 bases, and 6 bases had no gene match. Germline values: CDR1 GTSNPN, CDR2 SVGIG (reference sequence).

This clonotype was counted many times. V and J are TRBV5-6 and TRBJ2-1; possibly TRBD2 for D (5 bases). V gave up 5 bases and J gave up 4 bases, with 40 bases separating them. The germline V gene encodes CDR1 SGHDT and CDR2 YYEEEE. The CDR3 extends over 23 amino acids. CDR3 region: CASSPLWASVGPPTGSEYNEQFF. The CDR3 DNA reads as TGTGCCAGCAGTCCTCTTTGGGCATCTGTTGGCCCACCTACGGGGTCCGAGTACAATGAGCAGTTCTTC.

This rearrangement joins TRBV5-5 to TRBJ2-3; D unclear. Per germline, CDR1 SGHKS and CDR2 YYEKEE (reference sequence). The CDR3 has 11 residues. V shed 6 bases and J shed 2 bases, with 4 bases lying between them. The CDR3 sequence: CASTSTDTQYF. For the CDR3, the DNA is TGTGCCAGCACTTCCACAGATACGCAGTATTTT.